The T cell receptor (beta chain) described here comes from a study of T cells in Graves' hyperthyroidism and ophthalmopathy. About the research overall: Peripheral blood was obtained at initial diagnosis, preceding any treatment.

This clonotype was picked up a small number of times. Its antigen is as yet unknown. What was amplified from RNA transcripts were TCR beta CDR3 regions. Primed by the HTBI set, a first-round RT-PCR was run on the TCR CDR3. TCRdb reprocessed the multiplex PCR reads via MiXCR and lists one record per CDR3 protein. The sample includes some 490,000 distinct CDR3 sequences, about 16% of them seen just once. Ophthalmopathy in the patients scored at least 3 on Clinical Activity Score and at least 4 on NOSPECS grade, lasting under 3 months. The CDR3 sequence is 14 residues long. Trimming took off 1 base at V and 3 bases at J, with 9 bases between the two ends. Germline-derived CDR1 and CDR2 are LGHNA and YNFKEQ. Study results and caveats: Before onset, by a median of approximately 6.8 months, the model predicted ophthalmopathy. Most clonotypes expanded in the thyroid (above 0.001) were also present in blood.

The sequence derives from a woman younger than 45 with Graves' ophthalmopathy. The chain links TRBV4-2 to TRBJ1-2, with D unresolved. Specimen: blood. CDR3 sequence: CASSQATVYYGYTF. Written as DNA, the CDR3 is TGTGCCAGCAGCCAAGCGACGGTTTACTATGGCTACACCTTC.